The 10 T cell receptor beta chains in this list originate from one sample, sequenced in a study of blood T cell repertoires in COVID-19. Only in-frame clones appear in the TCRdb table, and some are missing; sequencing was by immunoSEQ multiplex PCR. The sample consists of 150,000 to 200,000 clones, approximately 80% of them appearing once. The sequenced sample was peripheral blood. The receptors come from a woman aged 40 to 50 with COVID-19, enrolled during active disease.

This clone was counted between two and nine times. The J gene is TRBJ1-4, the V gene TRBV5-6; D possibly corresponds to TRBD1 (5 bases). Between the trimmed V and J ends, which lost 1 base and 5 bases, there was a span of 9 bases. The germline CDR1 and CDR2 sequences are SGHDT and YYEEEE. The CDR3 contains 14 residues. CDR3 sequence (DNA): TGTGCCAGCAGCTTGAAGGGGAAGAATGAAAAACTGTTTTTT. This gives the protein CASSLKGKNEKLFF.

The chain employs TRBV19 and TRBJ1-3, with D possibly TRBD1 on 6 matching bases. The CDR3 length is 15 residues. The V end lost 3 bases, the J end lost 2 bases, and 11 bases lay between the germline ends. Germline CDR1 reads LNHDA; CDR2 reads SQIVND (reference sequence). The CDR3 loop is CASSIWTEAGNTIYF. As DNA, the CDR3 is TGTGCCAGTAGTATCTGGACAGAAGCTGGAAACACCATATATTTT.

The rearrangement joins TRBV10-2 to TRBJ1-2, with unresolved D. CDR1 and CDR2 from the germline V gene are WSHSY and SAAADI. The CDR3 loop spans 15 amino acids. Trimming took off 0 bases at V and 4 bases at J, with 12 bases between the two ends. The CDR3 protein is CASSESLGVPYGYTF. The DNA of the CDR3 is TGCGCCAGCAGTGAGTCCTTGGGAGTCCCCTATGGCTACACCTTC.

This clone was observed a handful of times. The chain uses TRBV2 and TRBJ2-5; TRBD1 aligns across 8 bases. CDR3 length: 15 amino acids. The germline V gene encodes CDR1 SNHLY and CDR2 FYNNEI. The J segment lost 3 bases and the V segment lost 8 bases, leaving 11 bases of the junction unmatched. The CDR3 here is CASGGTGRQKETQYF. CDR3 coding DNA: TGTGCCAGCGGAGGGACAGGCCGGCAGAAAGAGACCCAGTACTTC.

There are a few counts of this clone. The V gene is TRBV5-6, the J gene TRBJ2-7; the match to TRBD2 covers 11 bases. This CDR3 region has 14 residues. V trimming: 4 bases; J trimming: 3 bases; junction bases outside the gene matches: 3. CDR1 is SGHDT and CDR2 is YYEEEE in the germline V gene. The CDR3 DNA sequence: TGTGCCAGCAGCCTGGGACTAGCGGACTACGAGCAGTACTTC. It codes for CASSLGLADYEQYF.

The chain links TRBV10-1 to TRBJ2-7; 8 positions match TRBD1. J gave up 1 base and V 5 bases, and 10 bases lay outside the gene matches. Germline-derived CDR1 and CDR2 are WNHNN and SYGVQD (reference sequence). The CDR3 has 16 residues. CDR3 amino acids: CASSHRGTGSSYEQYV. The DNA of the CDR3 is TGCGCCAGCAGTCACCGCGGGACAGGTTCATCCTACGAGCAGTACGTC.

V gene TRBV29-1 combines with J gene TRBJ2-2; D possibly corresponds to TRBD2 (5 bases). With 2 bases removed from V and 7 bases from J, the gap between germline ends came to 14 bases. CDR1 and CDR2 from the germline V gene are SQVTM and ANQGSEA. The CDR3 is 14 residues long. The chain's CDR3 is CSVELGSRGGELFF. The CDR3 region has the DNA TGCAGCGTTGAATTAGGTTCCCGGGGCGGGGAGCTGTTTTTT.

This chain links TRBV19 with TRBJ1-2; D remains unclear. The CDR3 runs to 13 residues. Trimming pared 4 bases from V and 0 bases from J, leaving 6 bases between. Germline CDR1 and CDR2: LNHDA and SQIVND (reference sequence). CDR3 in DNA: TGTGCCAGTAGTAAAGCGCCTAACTATGGCTACACCTTC. Amino acids: CASSKAPNYGYTF.

This clone was recorded once. The rearrangement links TRBV12-3 or TRBV12-4 to TRBJ2-3, with a possible D match to TRBD1 (5 bases). CDR3 length: 13 residues. The V end lost 6 bases, the J end lost 2 bases, and 9 bases lay between the germline ends. For the CDR3, the DNA is TGTGCCAGCAGGAAAGGGGCCACAGATACGCAGTATTTT. Translated: CASRKGATDTQYF.

The chain joins TRBV11-2 to TRBJ2-5; maybe TRBD1 (6 bases). Deletions cut 8 bases from V and 4 bases from J, with 11 bases between. The CDR3 runs 12 residues. The germline V gene encodes CDR1 SGHAT and CDR2 FQNNGV. CDR3 in DNA: TGTGCCAGCGGTAGGGGGAGAGAGACCCAGTACTTC. Residues: CASGRGRETQYF.